The rows below give T cell receptor beta chains drawn from one sample of a study of shared clonotypes between healthy human individuals. Profiling relied on immunoSEQ multiplex PCR, and the TCRdb table lists in-frame clones only, not all of them. The table records about 2.1 million clones, just over 90% of them present only once. Sequencing was carried out using naive CD8+ T cells from PBMCs. These TCRs come from a man aged 18-30 years in good health. Some clones in this sample may be carry-over from other donors' samples. CDR3s include the opening cysteine and the closing phenylalanine or tryptophan. D genes are given only for firm matches. A row's size may be missing; if present it is once, few, many or a size class.

TRBV6-1	-	TRBJ2-4	-	CASSEYTGPLNIQYF	TGTGCCAGCAGTGAATACACCGGACCTCTAAACATTCAGTACTTC
TRBV9	-	TRBJ2-3	-	CASSVVGTDTQYF	TGTGCCAGCAGCGTAGTGGGAACAGATACGCAGTATTTT
TRBV7-6	-	TRBJ2-5	once	CASSQSRVETQYF	TGTGCCAGCAGCCAAAGTCGAGTGGAGACCCAGTACTTC
TRBV28	-	TRBJ2-7	-	CASSTHREEVYEQYF	TGTGCCAGCAGTACCCACAGGGAAGAGGTCTACGAGCAGTACTTC
TRBV7-6	-	TRBJ2-7	-	CASSSGGGRPYEQYF	TGTGCCAGCAGTTCAGGGGGGGGACGGCCCTACGAGCAGTACTTC
TRBV4-1	-	TRBJ1-2	-	CASSQITTVGTANYGYTF	TGCGCCAGCAGCCAAATCACCACCGTCGGGACCGCTAACTATGGCTACACCTTC
TRBV5-4	TRBD1	TRBJ1-1	-	CASSVSRDRGLPNTEAFF	TGTGCCAGCAGCGTCTCCCGGGACAGGGGGCTGCCGAACACTGAAGCTTTCTTT
TRBV7-9	-	TRBJ1-5	-	CASSPRDNNQPQHF	TGTGCCAGCAGCCCGCGAGACAACAATCAGCCCCAGCATTTT
TRBV6-1	-	TRBJ2-3	-	CASSGPRTDTQYF	TGTGCCAGCAGTGGACCTAGGACAGATACGCAGTATTTT
TRBV2	TRBD1	TRBJ1-2	few	CASSEKGTGGFYGYTF	TGTGCCAGCAGCGAAAAAGGAACAGGGGGCTTCTATGGCTACACCTTC
TRBV28	TRBD1	TRBJ1-4	-	CASSHQGALTNEKLFF	TGTGCCAGCAGCCACCAGGGGGCGCTGACTAATGAAAAACTGTTTTTT
TRBV30	-	TRBJ2-2	few	CAWSHRELFF	TGTGCCTGGAGTCACCGGGAGCTGTTTTTT
TRBV9	-	TRBJ2-7	-	CASSVAGFSYEQYF	TGTGCCAGCAGCGTGGCAGGGTTCTCCTACGAGCAGTACTTC
TRBV6-6	TRBD1	TRBJ1-4	-	CASSYSVDRANEKLFF	TGTGCCAGCAGTTACTCGGTGGACAGGGCTAATGAAAAACTGTTTTTT
TRBV6-5	-	TRBJ2-1	-	CASKPGGNEQFF	TGTGCCAGCAAGCCAGGGGGGAATGAGCAGTTCTTC
TRBV7-2	-	TRBJ1-4	-	CASSYWVGGGEKLFF	TGTGCCAGCAGCTATTGGGTAGGGGGAGGTGAAAAACTGTTTTTT
TRBV19	TRBD1	TRBJ1-5	-	CASSTGTGVNSNQPQHF	TGTGCCAGTAGCACCGGGACAGGGGTTAATAGCAATCAGCCCCAGCATTTT